These T cell receptor beta chains were read from a single sample in a study of OX40 agonist ivuxolimab in advanced cancers. Some clones are missing from TCRdb's copy, which holds only in-frame ones; the method was immunoSEQ multiplex PCR. The table shows just over 70,000 clones, with roughly 84% occurring only once. The input for sequencing was CD4+ or CD8+ T cells sorted from blood, taken in a trial of the OX40 agonist ivuxolimab. These receptors were collected from an adult with an advanced solid tumor such as melanoma, head and neck, liver or kidney cancer. CDR3s include the opening cysteine and the closing phenylalanine or tryptophan. A D gene is named only where the DNA matches it firmly. Clone sizes are given selectively: once, few, many, or a class where the clone is expanded.

D gene	V gene	clone size	J gene	CDR3 protein	CDR3 DNA
NA	TRBV2	once	TRBJ2-7	CASSGSGQSYEQYF	TGTGCCAGCAGTGGATCCGGACAGTCCTACGAGCAGTACTTC
NA	TRBV4-1	few	TRBJ2-2	CARPGHRNTGELFF	TGCGCCAGGCCGGGACACCGGAACACCGGGGAGCTGTTTTTT
NA	TRBV2	NA	TRBJ1-5	CASSPRRAPMANQPQHF	TGTGCCAGCAGCCCCCGGCGGGCCCCAATGGCCAATCAGCCCCAGCATTTT
NA	TRBV7-2	NA	TRBJ2-7	CASSRRASYEQYF	TGTGCCAGCAGCCGGCGCGCCTCCTACGAGCAGTACTTC
TRBD1	TRBV15	NA	TRBJ1-4	CATSREQGFLIDEKLFF	TGTGCCACCAGCAGGGAACAGGGGTTCCTGATCGATGAAAAACTGTTTTTT
TRBD1	TRBV5-1	few	TRBJ1-5	CASSEGQAGNQPQHF	TGCGCCAGCAGCGAGGGACAGGCGGGCAATCAGCCCCAGCATTTT
TRBD2	TRBV4-1	NA	TRBJ2-1	CASSQDLAGGRGEQFF	TGCGCCAGCAGCCAAGACTTAGCGGGGGGCCGGGGTGAGCAGTTCTTC
NA	TRBV28	NA	TRBJ1-2	CASSTTSRVYGYTF	TGTGCCAGCAGTACCACCAGCCGGGTCTATGGCTACACCTTC
NA	TRBV29-1	NA	TRBJ2-3	CSGVSSTDTQYF	TGCAGCGGGGTGAGCAGCACAGATACGCAGTATTTT
TRBD2	TRBV14	NA	TRBJ2-5	CASSPLLAGGLPQETQYF	TGTGCCAGCAGCCCTTTACTAGCGGGGGGACTCCCTCAAGAGACCCAGTACTTC
TRBD1	TRBV5-5	NA	TRBJ1-1	CASSLGGQLGTEAFF	TGTGCCAGCAGCTTGGGGGGACAGCTGGGCACTGAAGCTTTCTTT
TRBD1	TRBV7-2	NA	TRBJ2-5	CASSTQPGQRETQYF	TGTGCCAGCAGCACCCAGCCGGGACAGAGAGAGACCCAGTACTTC
TRBD2	TRBV7-9	NA	TRBJ2-5	CASSSTSRETQYF	TGTGCCAGCAGCTCGACTAGCAGGGAGACCCAGTACTTC
TRBD2	TRBV7-9	NA	TRBJ2-5	CASSVRTSGRETQYF	TGTGCCAGCAGCGTCAGGACTAGCGGGAGAGAGACCCAGTACTTC